This is a list of T cell receptor beta chains from one sample in a study of neurological immune-mediated disorders. TCRdb re-called the 5' RACE reads through MiXCR, storing one row per CDR3 protein. The data show under 65,000 distinct CDR3 sequences, around 24% seen once. Material: PBMCs. The origin of the receptors is a man in his sixties with HTLV-1-associated myelopathy (HAM/TSP). Both conserved end residues are part of each CDR3. D genes are given only for firm matches. The size of a clone is reported for some rows only, either as once, few or many, or as a class for expanded clones.

d_call: NA
j_call: TRBJ1-5
clone_size: many
v_call: TRBV12-3/TRBV12-4
cdr3_nt: TGTGCCAGCAGCCCTGGGCAGCTTCAGCATTTT
cdr3_aa: CASSPGQLQHF

d_call: TRBD2
j_call: TRBJ2-3
clone_size: many
v_call: TRBV12-3/TRBV12-4
cdr3_nt: TGTGCCAGCAAGACTATAGCGGGAGGGCCAGGAGATACGCAGTATTTT
cdr3_aa: CASKTIAGGPGDTQYF

d_call: NA
j_call: TRBJ2-7
clone_size: NA
v_call: TRBV4-1
cdr3_nt: TGCGCCAGCAGCCAAGAGATCGCTTACGAGCAGTACTTC
cdr3_aa: CASSQEIAYEQYF

d_call: TRBD1
j_call: TRBJ2-1
clone_size: NA
v_call: TRBV27
cdr3_nt: TGTGCCAGCAGTCCGAGACAGGGAATGGATGAGCAGTTCTTC
cdr3_aa: CASSPRQGMDEQFF

d_call: TRBD2
j_call: TRBJ2-3
clone_size: few
v_call: TRBV28
cdr3_nt: TGTGCCAGCAGTTCTCCACGTCCTAGCGGGAGCACAGATACGCAGTATTTT
cdr3_aa: CASSSPRPSGSTDTQYF

d_call: NA
j_call: TRBJ2-7
clone_size: few
v_call: TRBV20-1
cdr3_nt: TGCAGTGCAGGGATTTACGAGCAGTACTTC
cdr3_aa: CSAGIYEQYF

d_call: NA
j_call: TRBJ2-7
clone_size: many
v_call: TRBV4-1
cdr3_nt: TGCGCCAGCAGCCAACCGGGAGCGGGTTCCTCCCACGAGCAGTACTTC
cdr3_aa: CASSQPGAGSSHEQYF

d_call: TRBD1
j_call: TRBJ2-6
clone_size: many
v_call: TRBV5-1
cdr3_nt: TGCGCCAGCAGCTTGAGCACCCCGGGACAGGGTAACGTCCTGACTTTC
cdr3_aa: CASSLSTPGQGNVLTF

d_call: TRBD2
j_call: TRBJ2-5
clone_size: NA
v_call: TRBV2
cdr3_nt: TGTGCCAGCAGCCTTGGACTAGTGGGGTACTTC
cdr3_aa: CASSLGLVGYF

d_call: TRBD1
j_call: TRBJ1-2
clone_size: NA
v_call: TRBV9
cdr3_nt: TGTGCCAGCAGCGATAACAGGGGACTGGTTGGCTACACCTTC
cdr3_aa: CASSDNRGLVGYTF

d_call: NA
j_call: TRBJ2-6
clone_size: many
v_call: TRBV4-1
cdr3_nt: TGCGCCAGCAGCCAAGATGTAAGGAATCGTGGGGCCAACGTCCTGACTTTC
cdr3_aa: CASSQDVRNRGANVLTF

d_call: TRBD1
j_call: TRBJ2-1
clone_size: NA
v_call: TRBV28
cdr3_nt: TGTGCCAGCAGCCCCAGGGACAGGGACTCCAATGAGCAGTTCTTT
cdr3_aa: CASSPRDRDSNEQFF

d_call: TRBD2
j_call: TRBJ2-3
clone_size: many
v_call: TRBV15
cdr3_nt: TGTGCCACCAGCAGAGATGCCGGGACTAGCAGTCCAAGCACAGATACGCAGTATTTT
cdr3_aa: CATSRDAGTSSPSTDTQYF

d_call: NA
j_call: TRBJ2-7
clone_size: many
v_call: TRBV5-1
cdr3_nt: TGCGCCAGCAGCTTGGCGGCAGAATCCTACGAGCAGTACTTC
cdr3_aa: CASSLAAESYEQYF

d_call: TRBD1
j_call: TRBJ2-6
clone_size: many
v_call: TRBV9
cdr3_nt: TGTGCCAGCAGCGTCTCCGAGGACAGGGAAAGGATTAAGCGTTCTGGGGCCAACGTCCTGACTTTC
cdr3_aa: CASSVSEDRERIKRSGANVLTF

d_call: NA
j_call: TRBJ1-3
clone_size: many
v_call: TRBV4-1
cdr3_nt: TGCGCCAGCAGCCAAGGACCTAGCTCTGGAAACACCATATATTTT
cdr3_aa: CASSQGPSSGNTIYF

d_call: NA
j_call: TRBJ2-2
clone_size: NA
v_call: TRBV7-2
cdr3_nt: TGTGCCAATTCACTCCTACCCGGGGAGCTGTTTTTT
cdr3_aa: CANSLLPGELFF

d_call: TRBD2
j_call: TRBJ2-7
clone_size: many
v_call: TRBV4-1
cdr3_nt: TGCGCCAGCAGCCAAGCCCCCAGCGGGGGCTCCTACGAGCAGTACTTC
cdr3_aa: CASSQAPSGGSYEQYF

d_call: TRBD2
j_call: TRBJ2-3
clone_size: many
v_call: TRBV5-6
cdr3_nt: TGTGCCAGCAGCCTACTAGCGGGAGCTGGTACGCAGTATTTT
cdr3_aa: CASSLLAGAGTQYF

d_call: NA
j_call: TRBJ2-3
clone_size: many
v_call: TRBV12-3/TRBV12-4
cdr3_nt: TGTGCCAGCAGTTTAGCGGGGGGTACAGATACGCAGTATTTT
cdr3_aa: CASSLAGGTDTQYF

d_call: NA
j_call: TRBJ2-7
clone_size: NA
v_call: TRBV3-1
cdr3_nt: TGTGCCAGCAGCCGGGCGGACGAGCAGTACTTC
cdr3_aa: CASSRADEQYF

d_call: TRBD2
j_call: TRBJ2-5
clone_size: many
v_call: TRBV3-1
cdr3_nt: TGTGCCAGCAGCCAAGAGATTCGGCTAGCGGTCGGCGGGACCCAGTACTTC
cdr3_aa: CASSQEIRLAVGGTQYF

d_call: TRBD2
j_call: TRBJ2-1
clone_size: NA
v_call: TRBV10-3
cdr3_nt: TGTGCCATCAGTGAGTCGGGAGGGGCCTCCAACAATGAGCAGTTCTTC
cdr3_aa: CAISESGGASNNEQFF

d_call: NA
j_call: TRBJ2-5
clone_size: many
v_call: TRBV5-1
cdr3_nt: TGCGCCAGCTCCGTCGGAGCAGGGCTCCAAGAGACCCAGTACTTC
cdr3_aa: CASSVGAGLQETQYF

d_call: NA
j_call: TRBJ1-2
clone_size: many
v_call: TRBV12-3/TRBV12-4
cdr3_nt: TGTGCCAGCAGTCCCGGGTTCCTCTATGGCTACACCTTC
cdr3_aa: CASSPGFLYGYTF

d_call: NA
j_call: TRBJ2-1
clone_size: many
v_call: TRBV4-1
cdr3_nt: TGCGCCAGCAGCCCGGGACGTAGAGATGAGCAGTTCTTC
cdr3_aa: CASSPGRRDEQFF

d_call: NA
j_call: TRBJ1-1
clone_size: many
v_call: TRBV5-1
cdr3_nt: TGCGCCAGCAGCTTGGGCACCAGGGGAGGCACTGAAGCTTTCTTT
cdr3_aa: CASSLGTRGGTEAFF

d_call: NA
j_call: TRBJ2-1
clone_size: NA
v_call: TRBV4-2
cdr3_nt: TGTGCCAGCAGACGACAGACAAATGAGCAGTTCTTC
cdr3_aa: CASRRQTNEQFF

d_call: TRBD1
j_call: TRBJ2-7
clone_size: many
v_call: TRBV27
cdr3_nt: TGTGCCAGCAGATTGACAGGGGGCGGCGAGCAGTACTTC
cdr3_aa: CASRLTGGGEQYF

d_call: TRBD2
j_call: TRBJ2-1
clone_size: NA
v_call: TRBV5-1
cdr3_nt: TGCGCCAGCAGCGGGGGACAGGGGGGACTAGCGGGAGCCCCTAGCTCCTACAATGAGCAGTTCTTC
cdr3_aa: CASSGGQGGLAGAPSSYNEQFF

d_call: NA
j_call: TRBJ1-2
clone_size: NA
v_call: TRBV29-1
cdr3_nt: TGCAGCGTAGGATTAGCTAACTATGGCTACACCTTC
cdr3_aa: CSVGLANYGYTF

d_call: NA
j_call: TRBJ1-1
clone_size: medium-sized
v_call: TRBV6-4
cdr3_nt: TGTGCCAGCAGTGACGCAGGGGCGAACACTGAAGCTTTCTTT
cdr3_aa: CASSDAGANTEAFF

d_call: NA
j_call: TRBJ2-7
clone_size: NA
v_call: TRBV9
cdr3_nt: TGTGCCAGCGCTTCCCCGGCGGAATACGAGCAGTACTTC
cdr3_aa: CASASPAEYEQYF

d_call: NA
j_call: TRBJ2-7
clone_size: many
v_call: TRBV5-1
cdr3_nt: TGCGCCAGCAGCTTGGCTGGCAGCCACGAGCAGTACTTC
cdr3_aa: CASSLAGSHEQYF

d_call: TRBD1
j_call: TRBJ2-6
clone_size: many
v_call: TRBV7-9
cdr3_nt: TGTGCCAGCAGCGCACAGGGGGCCTATGGGGCCAACGTCCTGACTTTC
cdr3_aa: CASSAQGAYGANVLTF

d_call: NA
j_call: TRBJ2-7
clone_size: NA
v_call: TRBV27
cdr3_nt: TGTGCCAGCAGTTTAGTGGGCCAGTCGACCTACGAGCAGTACTTC
cdr3_aa: CASSLVGQSTYEQYF

d_call: NA
j_call: TRBJ2-1
clone_size: many
v_call: TRBV7-8
cdr3_nt: TGTGCCAGCAGCTTAGAACTTACCGACAATGAGCAGTTCTTC
cdr3_aa: CASSLELTDNEQFF

d_call: NA
j_call: TRBJ2-3
clone_size: NA
v_call: TRBV5-1
cdr3_nt: TGCGCCAGCAGCTTGGGACAGAACAGTGGCACAGATACGCAGTATTTT
cdr3_aa: CASSLGQNSGTDTQYF

d_call: TRBD2
j_call: TRBJ2-3
clone_size: NA
v_call: TRBV5-1
cdr3_nt: TGCGCCAGCAGCTTAGGACTAGCGGAGAGCACAGATACGCAGTATTTT
cdr3_aa: CASSLGLAESTDTQYF

d_call: NA
j_call: TRBJ2-1
clone_size: NA
v_call: TRBV7-2
cdr3_nt: TGTGCCAGCAGCTTAGTCGGTAGTAGCTCCTACAATGAGCAGTTCTTC
cdr3_aa: CASSLVGSSSYNEQFF

d_call: NA
j_call: TRBJ1-1
clone_size: NA
v_call: TRBV7-2
cdr3_nt: TGTGCCAGCAGCTGGGGGGAGAACACTGAAGCTTTCTTT
cdr3_aa: CASSWGENTEAFF

d_call: TRBD1
j_call: TRBJ1-6
clone_size: NA
v_call: TRBV20-1
cdr3_nt: TGCAGTGCTAGAGCCCCGGGACAGGGGTCTTCACCCCTCCACTTT
cdr3_aa: CSARAPGQGSSPLHF

d_call: TRBD2
j_call: TRBJ2-3
clone_size: NA
v_call: TRBV10-1
cdr3_nt: TGCGCCAGCAGTGAAGCTGCGGGAGCCCCAGATACGCAGTATTTT
cdr3_aa: CASSEAAGAPDTQYF

d_call: TRBD1
j_call: TRBJ1-2
clone_size: NA
v_call: TRBV19
cdr3_nt: TGTGCCAGTAGTACCCTACAGGGGGCGGCTGGCTACACCTTC
cdr3_aa: CASSTLQGAAGYTF

d_call: NA
j_call: TRBJ1-1
clone_size: NA
v_call: TRBV5-1
cdr3_nt: TGCGCCAGCAGCTTGGGCGCCGAGGGTACTGAAGCTTTCTTT
cdr3_aa: CASSLGAEGTEAFF

d_call: NA
j_call: TRBJ2-5
clone_size: NA
v_call: TRBV5-1
cdr3_nt: TGCGCCAGCAGCTTGGGTGCGCAGCAAGAGACCCAGTACTTC
cdr3_aa: CASSLGAQQETQYF

d_call: TRBD2
j_call: TRBJ2-2
clone_size: many
v_call: TRBV3-1
cdr3_nt: TGTGCCAGCACCCGGTGGGGGGGGGGTCTCATACATCTATCGGACACCGGGGAGCTGTTTTTT
cdr3_aa: CASTRWGGGLIHLSDTGELFF

d_call: NA
j_call: TRBJ2-7
clone_size: many
v_call: TRBV6-5
cdr3_nt: TGTGCCAGCAGTTACAAAGGGAGGCAGTACTTC
cdr3_aa: CASSYKGRQYF

d_call: NA
j_call: TRBJ1-1
clone_size: NA
v_call: TRBV2
cdr3_nt: TGTGCCAGCAGTCATAGACAGAAGAACACTGAAGCTGTCTTT
cdr3_aa: CASSHRQKNTEAVF

d_call: TRBD2
j_call: TRBJ2-7
clone_size: many
v_call: TRBV7-2
cdr3_nt: TGTGCCAGCAGCATGAGCGGGAGCGCCTACGAGCAGTACTTC
cdr3_aa: CASSMSGSAYEQYF